These T cell receptor beta chains were read from a single sample in a study of blood T cell repertoires in COVID-19. Data came from immunoSEQ multiplex PCR; TCRdb stores just in-frame clones and leaves some out. Among about 210,000 clones listed, 89% were seen once. The sample taken for sequencing was peripheral blood. These receptors came from a woman aged 35 to 49 with acute or convalescent COVID-19. CDR3s leave out the opening cysteine and the closing phenylalanine or tryptophan. Only some rows state a clone size, as once, few, many or a class for expanded clones.

>TRBV5-6|TRBJ2-5|-
ASTSETEQETQY
>TRBV3-1/TRBV3-2|TRBJ2-1|-
ASSQGTAKVHNEQF
>TRBV28|TRBJ1-2|-
ASSYADIYGYT
>TRBV6-5|TRBJ1-2|few
ASTRLFNGYT
>TRBV24-1|TRBJ2-3|-
ATSEGGLAGDTDTQY
>TRBV5-1|TRBJ1-1|-
ASSLEGGQGSGAF
>TRBV6-2/TRBV6-3|TRBJ1-1|-
ASSPAQAATNEAF
>TRBV24-1|TRBJ2-5|-
ATSPGGWETQY
>TRBV5-8|TRBJ1-1|-
ASSFSLQGATEAF
>TRBV15|TRBJ1-6|-
ATSRARQGPSPLH
>TRBV7-2|TRBJ2-1|-
ASSSYPPASGGGNNEQF
>TRBV4-1|TRBJ2-3|-
ASSPLRDPDTQY
>TRBV7-2|TRBJ2-5|-
ASSLIAGGWETQY
>TRBV21-1|TRBJ2-5|-
ASSASGEETQY
>TRBV4-1|TRBJ2-2|-
ASSQDRGGSGELF
>TRBV18|TRBJ2-3|once
ASSPKGQGTDTQY
>TRBV14|TRBJ1-1|-
ASSQFLSNTEAF
>TRBV27|TRBJ2-3|-
ACKGQGAPDTQY
>TRBV3-1/TRBV3-2|TRBJ1-3|-
ASSHRASGNTIY
>TRBV4-1|TRBJ1-3|once
ASSQWDREGGNTIY
>TRBV7-9|TRBJ1-2|once
ASSLGGGESYGYT
>TRBV14|TRBJ1-2|-
ASRRTRDYGYT
>TRBV12-3/TRBV12-4|TRBJ1-6|-
ASSRSNSPLH
>TRBV5-1|TRBJ1-4|-
ASSSSTGGEKLF
>TRBV3-1/TRBV3-2|TRBJ2-1|-
ASSQSTGVSDEQF
>TRBV2|TRBJ1-2|-
ASSDLDRGYYGYT
>TRBV18|TRBJ1-1|once
ASSPGTGRRNTEAF
>TRBV12-3/TRBV12-4|TRBJ1-4|-
ASSFREKLF
>TRBV18|TRBJ1-1|few
ASSPRFQNEAF
>TRBV2|TRBJ1-1|-
ASSARTGNTEAF
>TRBV18|TRBJ1-1|-
ASLPTLGTEAF
>TRBV24-1|TRBJ2-5|once
ATSDPPGQVGGETQY
>TRBV2|TRBJ1-3|once
ASSEVRSGWSGNTIY
>TRBV29-1|TRBJ1-2|-
SAMGAYGYT
>TRBV5-1|TRBJ1-1|-
ASSGGLGKNTEAF
>TRBV3-1/TRBV3-2|TRBJ1-6|-
ASSQNRENSPLH
>TRBV6-5|TRBJ1-2|-
ASSYGPGTGIYGYT
>TRBV30|TRBJ1-6|-
AWSRQFSPLH
>TRBV12-5|TRBJ1-3|-
ASGLGTGSGNTIY
>TRBV6-5|TRBJ1-3|-
ASEGSGDTIY
>TRBV14|TRBJ2-1|once
ASSQAGIAIYNEQF
>TRBV24-1|TRBJ1-4|-
ATSDRVDEKLF
>TRBV30|TRBJ1-1|-
AWSPGGMTEAF
>TRBV4-1|TRBJ1-5|-
ASSQETGANQPQH
>TRBV7-8|TRBJ2-2|-
ASSSRGGQTGELF
>TRBV4-1|TRBJ1-3|-
ASSQGPQSGNTIY
>TRBV24-1|TRBJ2-1|-
ATSDTGTGLYNEQF
>TRBV4-1|TRBJ2-3|-
ASSHLTGADTQY
>TRBV27|TRBJ2-1|-
ASSRGQGMYNEQF